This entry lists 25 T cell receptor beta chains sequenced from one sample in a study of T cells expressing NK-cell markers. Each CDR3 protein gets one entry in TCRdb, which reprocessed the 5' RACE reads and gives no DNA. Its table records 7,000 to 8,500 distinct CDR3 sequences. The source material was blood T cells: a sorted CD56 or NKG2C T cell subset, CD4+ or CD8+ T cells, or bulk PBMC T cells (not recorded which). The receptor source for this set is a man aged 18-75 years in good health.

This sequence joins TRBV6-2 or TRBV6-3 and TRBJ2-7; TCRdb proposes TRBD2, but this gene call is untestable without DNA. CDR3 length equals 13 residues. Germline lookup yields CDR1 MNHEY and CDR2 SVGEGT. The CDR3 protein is CASTKGQAYEQYF.

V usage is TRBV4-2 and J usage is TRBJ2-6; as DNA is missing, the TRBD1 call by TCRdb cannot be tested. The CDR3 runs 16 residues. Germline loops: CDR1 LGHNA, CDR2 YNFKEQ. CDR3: CASRGGATSGANVLTF.

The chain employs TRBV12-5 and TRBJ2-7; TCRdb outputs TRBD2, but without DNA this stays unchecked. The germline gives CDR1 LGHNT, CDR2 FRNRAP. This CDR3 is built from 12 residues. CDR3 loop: CASGKGRYEQYF.

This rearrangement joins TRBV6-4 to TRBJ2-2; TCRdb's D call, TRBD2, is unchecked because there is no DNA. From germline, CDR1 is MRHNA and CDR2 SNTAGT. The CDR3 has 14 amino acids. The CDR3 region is CASGRDSDTGELFF.

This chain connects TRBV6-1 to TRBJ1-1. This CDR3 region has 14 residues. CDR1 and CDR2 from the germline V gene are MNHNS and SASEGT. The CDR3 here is CASSEKGEVTEAFF.

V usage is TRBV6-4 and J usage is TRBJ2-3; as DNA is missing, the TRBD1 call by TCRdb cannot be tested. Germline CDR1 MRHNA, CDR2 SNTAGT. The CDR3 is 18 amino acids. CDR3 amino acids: CASSGAPLGSGGADTQYF.

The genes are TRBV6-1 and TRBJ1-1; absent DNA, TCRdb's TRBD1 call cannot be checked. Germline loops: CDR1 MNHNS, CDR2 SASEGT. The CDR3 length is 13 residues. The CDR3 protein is CASHTGEWTEAFF.

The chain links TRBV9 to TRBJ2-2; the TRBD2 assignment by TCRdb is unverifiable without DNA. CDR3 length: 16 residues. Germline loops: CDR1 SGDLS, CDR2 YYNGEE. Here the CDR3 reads CASSVGLAGASRELFF. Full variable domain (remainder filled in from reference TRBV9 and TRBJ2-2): DSGVTQTPKHLITATGQRVTLRCSPRSGDLSVYWYQQSLDQGLQFLIQYYNGEERAKGNILERFSAQQFPDLHSELNLSSLELGDSALYFCASSVGLAGASRELFFGEGSRLTVL.

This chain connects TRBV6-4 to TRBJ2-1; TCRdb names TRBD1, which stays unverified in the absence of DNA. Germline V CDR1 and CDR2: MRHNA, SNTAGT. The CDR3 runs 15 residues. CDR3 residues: CASSADGTGGYEQFF.

CDR3 in amino acids: CASSSTNTGELFF. V is TRBV5-6 and J is TRBJ2-2. CDR1 SGHDT and CDR2 YYEEEE come from the germline V gene. This CDR3 has 13 residues.

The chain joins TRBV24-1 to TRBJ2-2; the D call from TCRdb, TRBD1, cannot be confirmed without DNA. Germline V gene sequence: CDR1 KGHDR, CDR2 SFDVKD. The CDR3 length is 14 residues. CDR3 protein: CATSESRDAGELFF.

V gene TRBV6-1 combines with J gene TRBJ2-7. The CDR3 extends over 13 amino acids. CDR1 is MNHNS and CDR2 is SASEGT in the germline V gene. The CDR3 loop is CASSEETHYEQYF.

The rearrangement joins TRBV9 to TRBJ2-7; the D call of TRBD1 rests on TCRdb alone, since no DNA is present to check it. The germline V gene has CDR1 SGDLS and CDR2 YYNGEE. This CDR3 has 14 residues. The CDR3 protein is CASSPRDRAYEQYF.

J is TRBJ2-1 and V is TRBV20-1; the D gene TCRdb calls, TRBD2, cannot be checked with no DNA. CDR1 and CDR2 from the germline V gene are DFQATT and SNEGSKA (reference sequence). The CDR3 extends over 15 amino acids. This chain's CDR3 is CSAKTGGQDYNEQFF.

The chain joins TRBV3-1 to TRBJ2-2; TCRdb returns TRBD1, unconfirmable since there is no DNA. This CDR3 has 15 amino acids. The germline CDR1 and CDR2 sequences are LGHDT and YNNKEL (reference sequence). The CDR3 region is CASSLRQVYTGELFF.

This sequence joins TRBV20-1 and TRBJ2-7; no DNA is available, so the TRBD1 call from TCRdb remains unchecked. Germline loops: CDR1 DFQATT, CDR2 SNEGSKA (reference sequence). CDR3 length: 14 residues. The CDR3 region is CSATPGGSTYEQYF.

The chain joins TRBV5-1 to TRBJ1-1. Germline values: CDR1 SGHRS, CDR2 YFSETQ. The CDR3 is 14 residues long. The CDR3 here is CASSFSNLNTEAFF.

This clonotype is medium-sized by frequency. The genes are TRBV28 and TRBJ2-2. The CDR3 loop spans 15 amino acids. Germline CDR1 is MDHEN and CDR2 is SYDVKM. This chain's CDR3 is CASNPGPLNTGELFF.

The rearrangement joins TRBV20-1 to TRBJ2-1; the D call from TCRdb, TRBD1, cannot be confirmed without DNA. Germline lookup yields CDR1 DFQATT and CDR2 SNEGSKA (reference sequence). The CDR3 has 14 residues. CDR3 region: CSAYSGGGINEQFF.

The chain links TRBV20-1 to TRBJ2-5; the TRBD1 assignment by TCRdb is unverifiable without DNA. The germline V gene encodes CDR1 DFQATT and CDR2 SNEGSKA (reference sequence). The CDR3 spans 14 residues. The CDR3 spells CSASGGRELETQYF.

This CDR3 reads CASSGQPQETQYF. The chain employs TRBV6-6 and TRBJ2-5; as DNA is missing, the TRBD1 call by TCRdb cannot be tested. CDR1 MNHNY and CDR2 SVGAGI come from the germline V gene (reference sequence). CDR3 length equals 13 residues.

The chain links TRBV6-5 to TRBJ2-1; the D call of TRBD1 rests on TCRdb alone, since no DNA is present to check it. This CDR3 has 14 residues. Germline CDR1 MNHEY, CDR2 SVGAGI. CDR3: CASSHETDYNEQFF.

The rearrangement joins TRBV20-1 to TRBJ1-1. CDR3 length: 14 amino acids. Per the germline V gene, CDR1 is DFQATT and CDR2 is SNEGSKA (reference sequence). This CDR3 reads CSAEEGEGYTEAFF.

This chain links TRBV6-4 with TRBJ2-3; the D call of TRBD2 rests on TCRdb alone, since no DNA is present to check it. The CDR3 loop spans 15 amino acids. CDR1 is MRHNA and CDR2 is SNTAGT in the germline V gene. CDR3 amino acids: CASSPTSGGQDTQYF.

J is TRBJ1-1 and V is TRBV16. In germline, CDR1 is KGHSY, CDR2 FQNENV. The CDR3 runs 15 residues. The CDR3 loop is CASSQLYWSSPEAFF.